This entry lists 26 T cell receptor beta chains sequenced from one sample in a study of blood T cell repertoires in COVID-19. The table came from immunoSEQ multiplex PCR; TCRdb's copy has only in-frame clones and leaves some out. The sample records about 250,000 clones, 80% to 90% being singletons. Sequenced sample: peripheral blood. The receptors originated from a man aged 25 to 40 with acute or convalescent COVID-19.

The V gene is TRBV28, the J gene TRBJ1-1, with D hard to call. V was clipped by 5 bases and J by 0 bases, with 13 bases between them. The CDR3 is 15 residues long. Germline-derived CDR1 and CDR2 are MDHEN and SYDVKM. CDR3 in DNA: TGTGCCAGCAGTCCTCCTAGAGGGTTGAACACTGAAGCTTTCTTT. This gives the protein CASSPPRGLNTEAFF.

The gene calls are TRBV14 and TRBJ1-1, with 7 bases identical to TRBD1. This CDR3 is built from 15 residues. Trimming at V came to 2 bases and at J to 2 bases, leaving 5 bases not matched to a gene. In germline, CDR1 is SGHDN, CDR2 FVKESK. The CDR3 reads CASSQLTGINTEAFF. DNA of the CDR3: TGTGCCAGCAGCCAATTGACAGGGATAAACACTGAAGCTTTCTTT. Full variable domain (outside the CDR3, taken from reference TRBV14 and TRBJ1-1): EAGVTQFPSHSVIEKGQTVTLRCDPISGHDNLYWYRRVMGKEIKFLLHFVKESKQDESGMPNNRFLAERTGGTYSTLKVQPAELEDSGVYFCASSQLTGINTEAFFGQGTRLTVV.

V gene TRBV30 combines with J gene TRBJ1-4; 10 positions match TRBD1. The CDR3 has 13 residues. Trimming cost V 8 bases and J 6 bases; bases outside gene matches: 6. The V gene's germline CDR1 is GTSNPN and CDR2 SVGIG (reference sequence). The CDR3 spells CAGAGTGDEKLFF. The CDR3 region has the DNA TGTGCCGGCGCCGGGACAGGGGATGAAAAACTGTTTTTT.

The chain couples TRBV6-5 to TRBJ2-3, with 13 bases fitting TRBD2. The V and J ends lost 6 bases and 3 bases, in that order; junction bases with no gene match: 0. The CDR3 loop spans 14 amino acids. The germline gives CDR1 MNHEY, CDR2 SVGAGI. The CDR3 DNA is TGTGCCAGCAGGACTAGCGGGGGGACAGATACGCAGTATTTT. Translation gives CASRTSGGTDTQYF.

V gene TRBV30 combines with J gene TRBJ1-5; D call uncertain. V dropped 1 base and J dropped 3 bases, with 7 bases sitting between them. The CDR3 is made up of 13 amino acids. Germline lookup yields CDR1 GTSNPN and CDR2 SVGIG (reference sequence). In nucleotides, the CDR3 is TGTGCCTGGAGTGGACAAACCAATCAGCCCCAGCATTTT. Translation: CAWSGQTNQPQHF.

V gene TRBV28 combines with J gene TRBJ1-1, with a weak D call TRBD1 (6 bases). The CDR3 totals 12 residues. Deletions cut 3 bases from V and 10 bases from J, with 12 bases between. Looked up from germline, CDR1 is MDHEN and CDR2 is SYDVKM. Here the CDR3 DNA reads TGTGCCAGCAGTTTGGGGAACAGGGCAGCTTTCTTT. Translating gives CASSLGNRAAFF.

V usage is TRBV18 and J usage is TRBJ1-4; 10 positions match TRBD1. V lost 5 bases to trimming and J lost 7 bases; unmatched junction nucleotides: 4. Germline V gene lookup returns CDR1 KGHSH and CDR2 LQKENI. This CDR3 contains 14 residues. The CDR3: CASSATGGREKLFF. DNA for the CDR3: TGTGCCAGCTCAGCGACAGGGGGCCGTGAAAAACTGTTTTTT.

This clone appeared once. The chain is built from TRBV28 and TRBJ2-2, with D perhaps TRBD2 (5 bases). CDR3 size: 16 residues. The germline V and J ends were trimmed by 7 bases and 4 bases, with 19 bases remaining between them. The germline CDR1 and CDR2 sequences are MDHEN and SYDVKM. CDR3 loop: CASTLSELLTTGELFF. Here the CDR3 DNA reads TGTGCCAGCACCCTTAGCGAACTCTTAACCACCGGGGAGCTGTTTTTT.

V is TRBV30 and J is TRBJ1-2; no firm D call. Germline-derived CDR1 and CDR2 are GTSNPN and SVGIG (reference sequence). The CDR3 is 12 residues long. V lost 8 bases to trimming and J lost 9 bases, with 19 bases between them. Written as DNA, the CDR3 is TGTGCCAAGGAGGACGGAGCAGAGAGCTACACCTTC. This sequence encodes CAKEDGAESYTF.

This clone was counted once. The chain combines TRBV28 with TRBJ1-1; 10 positions match TRBD1. The CDR3 runs 17 residues. Germline V gene data show CDR1 as MDHEN and CDR2 as SYDVKM. Trimming at V came to 2 bases and at J to 1 base, leaving 7 bases not matched to a gene. CDR3 bases: TGTGCCAGCAGTTTAGACAGGGGGCGCGGATGGAACACTGAAGCTTTCTTT. Translated, it gives CASSLDRGRGWNTEAFF.

This chain connects TRBV6-1 to TRBJ1-2; D remains ambiguous. The CDR3 runs 14 residues. Germline V gene sequence: CDR1 MNHNS, CDR2 SASEGT. Trimming pared 3 bases from V and 5 bases from J, leaving 13 bases between. In DNA form, the CDR3 reads TGTGCCAGCAGTGAGAGGGATCTAGTTTATGGCTACACCTTC. Its translation: CASSERDLVYGYTF.

V gene TRBV11-2 combines with J gene TRBJ2-1; 9 bases map to TRBD2. The CDR3 spans 15 residues. Germline V CDR1 and CDR2: SGHAT, FQNNGV. The trim removed 5 bases at V and 8 bases at J, leaving 10 bases unmatched. Here the CDR3 DNA reads TGTGCCAGCAGCCCCGCCGGGACTAGCAATCATGAGCAGTTCTTC. It yields the protein CASSPAGTSNHEQFF.

The chain employs TRBV9 and TRBJ2-5, with D perhaps matching TRBD2 (5 bases). The V and J ends lost 0 bases and 0 bases respectively, with 21 bases between them. The CDR3 covers 19 residues. CDR1 and CDR2 from the germline V gene are SGDLS and YYNGEE. Written as DNA, the CDR3 is TGTGCCAGCAGCGTAGCCACGGGATCTGTCGAGCGAGACCAAGAGACCCAGTACTTC. Translating gives CASSVATGSVERDQETQYF.

The J gene is TRBJ2-1, the V gene TRBV5-1; no definite D call. V lost 5 bases, J lost 3 bases, and 18 bases lay in between. The CDR3 covers 16 residues. In germline, CDR1 is SGHRS, CDR2 YFSETQ. The CDR3 nucleotides are TGCGCCAGCAGAGTTAGATCTGGCGGAAGCTACAATGAGCAGTTCTTC. Translating gives CASRVRSGGSYNEQFF. Complete variable domain (other parts from reference TRBV5-1 and TRBJ2-1): KAGVTQTPRYLIKTRGQQVTLSCSPISGHRSVSWYQQTPGQGLQFLFEYFSETQRNKGNFPGRFSGRQFSNSRSEMNVSTLELGDSALYLCASRVRSGGSYNEQFFGPGTRLTVL.

The V call is TRBV25-1, the J call TRBJ1-1, with 8 bases aligning to TRBD1. The CDR3 spans 15 residues. Germline CDR1 is MGHDK and CDR2 is SYGVNS. V trimming: 1 base; J trimming: 1 base; junction bases outside the gene matches: 2. CDR3 amino acids: CASSESGQGNTEAFF. DNA for the CDR3: TGTGCCAGCAGTGAATCCGGACAGGGGAACACTGAAGCTTTCTTT.

The chain recombines TRBV5-1 with TRBJ1-1, with D possibly matching TRBD1 (6 bases). The CDR3 extends over 13 amino acids. V was shortened by 4 bases and J by 10 bases, with 17 bases between the two germline ends. Germline CDR1 reads SGHRS; CDR2 reads YFSETQ. CDR3 sequence: CASSPGTRVSAFF. CDR3 in DNA: TGCGCCAGCAGCCCCGGGACAAGGGTTTCAGCTTTCTTT.

The chain employs TRBV30 and TRBJ2-2; no firm D call. Trimming cost V 4 bases and J 2 bases, with 11 bases left between them. Germline loops: CDR1 GTSNPN, CDR2 SVGIG (reference sequence). The CDR3 is 14 amino acids. CDR3 DNA sequence: TGTGCCTGGAATCTGGTCGGTAACACCGGGGAGCTGTTTTTT. It is translated as CAWNLVGNTGELFF. Full variable domain (outside the CDR3, taken from reference TRBV30 and TRBJ2-2): SQTIHQWPATLVQPVGSPLSLECTVEGTSNPNLYWYRQAAGRGLQLLFYSVGIGQISSEVPQNLSASRPQDRQFILSSKKLLLSDSGFYLCAWNLVGNTGELFFGEGSRLTVL.

The chain recombines TRBV9 with TRBJ2-2; 7 nucleotides line up with TRBD2. The CDR3 covers 18 residues. J lost 0 bases, V lost 3 bases, and 11 bases had no gene match. In germline, CDR1 is SGDLS, CDR2 YYNGEE. The CDR3 region is CASSGAQRGLSNTGELFF. CDR3 in DNA: TGTGCCAGCAGCGGGGCGCAGCGGGGTTTATCGAACACCGGGGAGCTGTTTTTT. Drawing the rest from reference TRBV9 and TRBJ2-2, the complete variable domain is DSGVTQTPKHLITATGQRVTLRCSPRSGDLSVYWYQQSLDQGLQFLIQYYNGEERAKGNILERFSAQQFPDLHSELNLSSLELGDSALYFCASSGAQRGLSNTGELFFGEGSRLTVL.

This clone was seen more than once but under ten times. This chain joins TRBV11-1 and TRBJ1-2; no reliable D call. The CDR3 covers 13 residues. Trimming pared 5 bases from V and 7 bases from J, leaving 14 bases between. The germline gives CDR1 SGHAT, CDR2 FQDESV (reference sequence). This CDR3 is CASSPKGARGYTF. The CDR3 DNA is TGTGCCAGCAGCCCAAAGGGAGCCCGTGGCTACACCTTC. The full variable domain, in which reference TRBV11-1 and TRBJ1-2 provide the parts outside the CDR3, is EAEVAQSPRYKITEKSQAVAFWCDPISGHATLYWYRQILGQGPELLVQFQDESVVDDSQLPKDRFSAERLKGVDSTLKIQPAELGDSAMYLCASSPKGARGYTFGSGTRLTVV.

This clone has a single count. One end of the junction does not line up with germline, which may come from a read error. This sequence joins TRBV7-9 and TRBJ1-1; 9 positions agree with TRBD1. The CDR3 is made up of 19 amino acids. Germline V gene data show CDR1 as SEHNR and CDR2 as FQNEAQ (reference sequence). The CDR3 spells CASSSNTGGEGEMNTEAFF. CDR3 DNA: TGTGCCAGCAGCTCGAATACAGGGGGCGAGGGGGAGATGAATACTGAAGCTTTCTTT.

V usage is TRBV6-5 and J usage is TRBJ2-1; TRBD1 agrees at 11 bases. Germline CDR1 reads MNHEY; CDR2 reads SVGAGI. V trimming: 6 bases; J trimming: 9 bases; junction bases outside the gene matches: 10. The CDR3 length is 15 residues. CDR3 amino acids: CASSTPGQGVTEQFF. The CDR3 region has the DNA TGTGCCAGCAGCACACCGGGACAGGGGGTCACTGAGCAGTTCTTC.

The chain links TRBV3-1 (or the pseudogene TRBV3-2) to TRBJ1-4; possibly TRBD1 for D (6 bases). Germline CDR1 and CDR2: LGHDT and YNNKEL (reference sequence). This CDR3 spans 14 amino acids. V lost 1 base to trimming and J lost 5 bases, with 8 bases between them. The CDR3 spells CASSQGQGNEKLFF. CDR3 in DNA: TGTGCCAGCAGCCAAGGGCAGGGGAATGAAAAACTGTTTTTT.

The chain combines TRBV28 with TRBJ1-2; a weak D match, TRBD1 (5 bases). The CDR3 consists of 14 residues. Trimming removed 3 bases at V and 1 base at J, with 9 bases between. Per the germline V gene, CDR1 is MDHEN and CDR2 is SYDVKM. Here the CDR3 DNA reads TGTGCCAGCAGTTTTCCAGGGAATAACTATGGCTACACCTTC. Its protein product is CASSFPGNNYGYTF.

Details on this clone: One junction end does not reproduce the germline sequence, and a read error may be involved. This chain's CDR3 is CASGTVNTEVFF. As DNA, the CDR3 is TGTGCCAGCGGGACAGTGAACACTGAAGTTTTCTTT. The V gene is TRBV2, the J gene TRBJ1-1, with 7 bases matching TRBD1. Germline values: CDR1 SNHLY, CDR2 FYNNEI. This CDR3 region has 12 residues.

The V call is TRBV15, the J call TRBJ1-4, with unresolved D. Per the germline V gene, CDR1 is LNHNV and CDR2 is YYDKDF (reference sequence). This CDR3 contains 16 residues. V lost 0 bases and J lost 6, with 14 bases in between. In nucleotides, the CDR3 is TGTGCCACCAGCAGAGATATGTCCGTCGGAGATGAAAAACTGTTTTTT. Its translation is CATSRDMSVGDEKLFF.

CDR3 bases: TGCGCCAGCAGCCAAGGGACAGCTACGCTCTATGGCTACACCTTC. Its translation is CASSQGTATLYGYTF. The chain joins TRBV4-1 to TRBJ1-2; D perhaps matches TRBD1 (6 bases). Trimming shortened V by 1 base and J by 4 bases, and 13 bases separated the two germline ends. The CDR3 spans 15 residues. CDR1 MGHRA and CDR2 YSYEKL come from the germline V gene.